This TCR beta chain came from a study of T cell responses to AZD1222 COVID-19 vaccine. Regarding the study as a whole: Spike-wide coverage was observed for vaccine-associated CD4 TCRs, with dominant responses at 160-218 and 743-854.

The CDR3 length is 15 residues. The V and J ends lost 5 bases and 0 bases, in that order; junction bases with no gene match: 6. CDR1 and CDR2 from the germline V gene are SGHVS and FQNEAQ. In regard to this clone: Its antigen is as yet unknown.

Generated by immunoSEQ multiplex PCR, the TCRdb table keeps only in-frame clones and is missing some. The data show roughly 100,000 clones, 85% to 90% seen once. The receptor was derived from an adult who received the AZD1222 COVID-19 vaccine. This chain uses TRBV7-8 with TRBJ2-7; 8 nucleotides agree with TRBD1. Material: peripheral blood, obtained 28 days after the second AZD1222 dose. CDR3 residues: CASSRTGGTSYEQYF. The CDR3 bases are TGTGCCAGCAGCCGAACAGGGGGGACCTCCTACGAGCAGTACTTC. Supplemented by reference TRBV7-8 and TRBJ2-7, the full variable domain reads GAGVSQSPRYKVAKRGQDVALRCDPISGHVSLFWYQQALGQGPEFLTYFQNEAQLDKSGLPSDRFFAERPEGSVSTLKIQRTQQEDSAVYLCASSRTGGTSYEQYFGPGTRLTVT.